The 5 T cell receptor beta chains presented below share a single source sample, sequenced in a study of T cell responses to AZD1222 COVID-19 vaccine (dated by TCRdb to the early 2020s). The library was produced with the immunoSEQ multiplex PCR assay. TCRdb provides this immuneACCESS table in a form limited to in-frame rearrangements. Some clones are lacking; in checked studies, under half of them reflect an unresolved V gene, and why the rest are absent is not known. Here the sample has some 150,000 clones; less than 95% occur a single time. The top ten clones comprise approximately 2% of the sample. In light of the paper, this sample's time point label describes: baseline before first vaccination. Sequenced here: peripheral blood, sampled on day 0 of AZD1222 vaccination. The receptors shown here come from an adult in good health.

This chain links TRBV28 with TRBJ1-5; D unresolved. The CDR3 is 12 residues long. Germline assignment: CDR1 MDHEN and CDR2 SYDVKM. The V end lost 6 bases, the J end lost 7 bases, and 10 bases lay between the germline ends. Here the CDR3 DNA reads TGTGCCAGCAGAGACCAGTTCCAGCCCCAGCATTTT. Residues: CASRDQFQPQHF.

This clone was counted once. The V call is TRBV28, the J call TRBJ1-2, with 7 positions matching TRBD1. The CDR3 is 15 amino acids. V dropped 6 bases and J dropped 4; count of bases not matched to a gene: 11. The germline gives CDR1 MDHEN, CDR2 SYDVKM. CDR3 bases: TGTGCCAGCAGGGACGACTTGGACAGGTTCTATGGCTACACCTTC. Translating gives CASRDDLDRFYGYTF.

This clone was observed a single time. The chain recombines TRBV4-3 with TRBJ1-2; tentative D call: TRBD1 (5 bases). Germline V gene lookup returns CDR1 LGHNA and CDR2 YSLEER. This CDR3 region has 16 residues. V gave up 0 bases and J gave up 2 bases, with 13 bases separating them. In DNA, the CDR3 is TGCGCCAGCAGCCAAGATTTCGGGGGACCGAACTATGGCTACACCTTC. Protein: CASSQDFGGPNYGYTF.

V gene TRBV7-2 combines with J gene TRBJ2-1, with 9 bases fitting TRBD2. The germline CDR1 and CDR2 sequences are SGHTA and FQGNSA. V was clipped by 6 bases and J by 2 bases; unmatched bases: 5. The CDR3 consists of 15 residues. The CDR3 protein is CASRHSGSPYNEQFF. CDR3 nucleotides: TGTGCCAGCAGACATAGCGGGAGCCCCTACAATGAGCAGTTCTTC.

This clone showed up just once. The V and J genes are TRBV20-1 and TRBJ1-1; D unresolved. CDR3 length equals 16 residues. Germline assignment: CDR1 DFQATT and CDR2 SNEGSKA (reference sequence). The V and J ends lost 3 bases and 1 base respectively, with 18 bases between them. The chain's CDR3 is CSASPLVAVGNTEAFF. CDR3 nucleotide sequence: TGCAGTGCTAGTCCCCTGGTTGCCGTCGGGAACACTGAAGCTTTCTTT.